One sample yielded the 28 T cell receptor beta chains listed below, sequenced in a study of tumor-infiltrating lymphocytes in primary liver carcinoma. Scientists recovered RNA and DNA together from about 20-30 mg of unsorted bulk tissue. Researchers generated TCR beta cDNA from approximately 450 ng of total RNA, relying on a constant-region primer. Libraries for TCR beta were built through three nested multiplex PCR rounds, which together made up a slightly modified ARM-PCR procedure. Forward primers for TRBV1-TRBV30 and a C-beta reverse primer served the first two PCR rounds, at approximately 10 cycles each. TCRdb re-derived calls from the multiplex PCR reads in MiXCR, one entry per CDR3 protein. This table holds under 45,000 distinct CDR3 sequences, just under 75% found once. What was sequenced was liver tumor tissue from sampling region 4. Noted subset: tumor region T4, right-lateral pole. Receptors were obtained from a man aged 40-49 years with primary liver carcinoma and hepatitis B virus infection.

As concerns this clonotype: A read error may be the cause here, since a much bigger clone is one base away. The genes are TRBV11-2 and TRBJ1-2, with D hard to call. V shed 4 bases and J shed 4 bases, with 10 bases lying between them. This CDR3 is 13 amino acids long. Germline values: CDR1 SGHAT, CDR2 FQNNGV. The chain's CDR3 is CASSSRESYGYTF. The CDR3 DNA reads as TGTGCCAGCAGCTCCCGGGAGTCCTATGGCTACACCTTC.

The chain recombines TRBV5-1 with TRBJ2-3, with unresolved D. This CDR3 is built from 16 residues. Per the germline V gene, CDR1 is SGHRS and CDR2 is YFSETQ. The germline V and J ends were trimmed by 1 base and 2 bases, with 14 bases remaining between them. CDR3 in DNA: TGCGCCAGCAGCTTGAACGTCAGGCGAAACACAGATACGCAGTATTTT. Translated: CASSLNVRRNTDTQYF.

About this clonotype itself: A much larger clone is a single base away; this may be a read error. This CDR3 is missing its conserved last phenylalanine or tryptophan, likely due to a read error. V is TRBV9 and J is TRBJ2-7; no clear D. The germline gives CDR1 SGDLS, CDR2 YYNGEE. The CDR3 consists of 14 residues. Trimming took off 0 bases at V and 2 bases at J, with 9 bases between the two ends. CDR3 nucleotide sequence: TGTGCCAGCAGCGTAGGCCCTACCCCCTACGAGCAGTACTTA. As protein: CASSVGPTPYEQYL.

The rearrangement joins TRBV20-1 to TRBJ2-7; TRBD2 agrees at 8 bases. Looked up from germline, CDR1 is DFQATT and CDR2 is SNEGSKA (reference sequence). The CDR3 has 12 residues. The J segment lost 7 bases and the V segment lost 6 bases, leaving 8 bases of the junction unmatched. The CDR3 region has the DNA TGCAGTGCGGGTGGGCGGGAGGTTGAGCAGTACTTC. Translating gives CSAGGREVEQYF.

As to this clonotype: One end of the junction is discordant with germline, which a read error may explain. The chain is built from TRBV6-1 and TRBJ2-3; the D is unclear. This CDR3 contains 12 residues. In germline, CDR1 is MNHNS, CDR2 SASEGT. This CDR3 is CTSKPSIDMQYF. As DNA, the CDR3 is TGTACCAGCAAGCCCAGCATAGATATGCAGTATTTT.

The chain is built from TRBV7-8 and TRBJ2-7; no definite D call. Trimming took 9 bases from V and 5 from J, leaving 17 bases between them. The germline gives CDR1 SGHVS, CDR2 FQNEAQ. There are 13 residues in the CDR3. Written as DNA, the CDR3 is TGTGCCAGTAGTTTGACTCTCGACCACGAGCAGTACTTC. It is translated as CASSLTLDHEQYF.

The chain recombines TRBV28 with TRBJ1-5; D is perhaps TRBD1 (6 bases). Trimming took 11 bases from V and 2 from J, leaving 16 bases between them. The length of the CDR3 is 14 residues. The V gene's germline CDR1 is MDHEN and CDR2 SYDVKM. DNA for the CDR3: TGTGCCTGCACCCCAGGGGACTGCAATCAGCCCCAGCATTTT. Its translation: CACTPGDCNQPQHF.

As to this clonotype: The junction and the germline gene differ at one end; a read error may be behind it. This chain uses TRBV6-1 with TRBJ1-2, with TRBD1 as a possible D gene (5 bases). There are 13 residues in the CDR3. Germline V lookup: CDR1 MNHNS, CDR2 SASEGT. The CDR3 region has the DNA TGTACCAGCATCTTTGCGCAGGGAAACGGCTACACCTTC. It is translated as CTSIFAQGNGYTF.

A single count supports this clonotype. The V call is TRBV5-1, the J call TRBJ2-1; D perhaps matches TRBD1 (5 bases). The CDR3 extends over 19 amino acids. CDR1 is SGHRS, CDR2 YFSETQ, per germline. The V and J ends lost 1 base and 3 bases respectively, with 23 bases between them. For the CDR3, the DNA is TGCGCCAGCAGCTTGCGAGAAGGGAATAGAGTAGGGGTCTACAATGAGCAGTTCTTC. This sequence encodes CASSLREGNRVGVYNEQFF.

Remarks on this clonotype: At one of its ends the junction is not consistent with the germline gene, which may arise from a read error. V gene TRBV12-3 or TRBV12-4 combines with J gene TRBJ2-6; 7 positions match TRBD2. The CDR3 sequence is 21 residues long. Here the CDR3 DNA reads TGTGCCAGCAGTCCGACCCGACTAGCCCCCGGTCGGGCCTCTGGAGCCAACGTCCTGACTTTC. It codes for CASSPTRLAPGRASGANVLTF.

This chain links TRBV19 with TRBJ1-2, with D possibly being TRBD1 (6 bases). Trimming pared 9 bases from V and 5 bases from J, leaving 16 bases between. The CDR3 contains 13 residues. Germline lookup yields CDR1 LNHDA and CDR2 SQIVND (reference sequence). CDR3 region: CASTPGQPYGYTF. DNA of the CDR3: TGTGCCAGCACCCCAGGACAGCCTTATGGCTACACCTTC. Full variable domain (remainder filled in from reference TRBV19 and TRBJ1-2): DGGITQSPKYLFRKEGQNVTLSCEQNLNHDAMYWYRQDPGQGLRLIYYSQIVNDFQKGDIAEGYSVSREKKESFPLTVTSAQKNPTAFYLCASTPGQPYGYTFGSGTRLTVV.

The chain uses TRBV30 and TRBJ1-2; D is possibly TRBD1 (6 bases). Germline V lookup: CDR1 GTSNPN, CDR2 SVGIG (reference sequence). The CDR3 has 13 residues. The V gene lost 3 bases and the J gene lost 8 bases, with 16 bases spanning the gap. The CDR3 DNA reads as TGTGCCTGGAGGCTACAGGGTTCGCAGGGCTACACCTTC. Encoded protein: CAWRLQGSQGYTF.

About this clonotype: This CDR3 fails to terminate in the conserved phenylalanine or tryptophan, so it likely reflects a read error. The chain carries TRBV4-2 and TRBJ2-1, with 10 bases identical to TRBD1. This CDR3 region has 16 residues. Germline V lookup: CDR1 LGHNA, CDR2 YNFKEQ. Written as DNA, the CDR3 is TGTGTCAGCAGCCACGCCCGGGGACAGGGGAACAATGAGCAGTTCCTC. The encoded protein is CVSSHARGQGNNEQFL.

With respect to this clonotype: Relative to the germline gene, one junction end is altered; a read error may explain this. This chain links TRBV6-5 with TRBJ2-6, with 10 bases fitting TRBD2. The CDR3 length is 19 residues. Germline loops: CDR1 MNHEY, CDR2 SVGAGI. The CDR3 reads CASSSSWTSGYSGANVLTF. The CDR3 bases are TGTGCCAGTAGTTCGTCCTGGACTAGCGGTTATTCTGGGGCCAACGTCCTGACTTTC.

A word on this clonotype: One base away lies a much larger clone, so this may be a sequencing read error. The V gene is TRBV18, the J gene TRBJ2-1, with 9 positions matching TRBD2. V dropped 4 bases and J dropped 8; count of bases not matched to a gene: 6. Per the germline V gene, CDR1 is KGHSH and CDR2 is LQKENI. This CDR3 has 14 amino acids. The CDR3 sequence is CASSLAGEYDEQFF. In DNA form, the CDR3 reads TGTGCCAGCTCACTAGCGGGAGAGTACGATGAGCAGTTCTTC.

Notes on this clonotype: The junction departs from germline at one end; a sequencing error may be responsible. The chain carries TRBV11-3 and TRBJ1-1, with TRBD1 identical over 9 bases. CDR1 and CDR2 from the germline V gene are SGHNT and YENEEA. The CDR3 has 13 residues. The CDR3 sequence: CVSSTRQGGEAFF. Written as DNA, the CDR3 is TGTGTCAGCAGCACTCGACAGGGGGGTGAGGCTTTCTTT.

Concerning this clonotype itself: One end of the junction does not line up with germline, which may come from a read error. The chain employs TRBV6-5 and TRBJ2-7, with TRBD1 matching 7 bases. The CDR3 covers 16 residues. The germline V gene has CDR1 MNHEY and CDR2 SVGAGI. The CDR3 loop reads CGSSSPPEQGSYEQYF. In DNA, the CDR3 is TGTGGCAGCAGTTCCCCACCGGAACAGGGGTCTTACGAACAGTACTTC.

On this clonotype itself: The conserved closing phenylalanine or tryptophan is absent in this CDR3, likely reflecting a read error. The chain has TRBV28 and TRBJ2-4; unclear D gene. There are 15 residues in the CDR3. Germline V gene data show CDR1 as MDHEN and CDR2 as SYDVKM. CDR3 region: CASSPPGLARNIQYL. The CDR3, as DNA: TGTGCCAGCAGCCCTCCCGGGTTGGCTAGAAACATCCAGTACCTC.

Relative to its sample, this clonotype is medium-sized. This rearrangement joins TRBV7-8 to TRBJ2-3; D gene unclear. Trimming removed 5 bases from V and 4 bases from J, with 13 bases in between. This CDR3 has 14 residues. Per germline, CDR1 SGHVS and CDR2 FQNEAQ. CDR3 sequence reads: CASSPARWADTQYF. The CDR3 DNA follows: TGTGCCAGCAGCCCTGCCAGGTGGGCAGATACGCAGTATTTT.

To note about this clonotype: This CDR3 is missing its conserved last phenylalanine or tryptophan, likely due to a read error. The limits of the CDR3 on the DNA are not certain, so only TCRdb's listed CDR3 is given. This rearrangement joins TRBV11-2 to TRBJ2-7; TRBD1, as called in the table, went unchecked against the DNA. Per the germline V gene, CDR1 is SGHAT and CDR2 is FQNNGV. Counting both end residues, the CDR3 totals 15 amino acids. Here the CDR3 reads CASSLRRIGENEQNL.

Comments on this clonotype: A junction boundary mismatches the germline segment, possibly from a read error. The V call is TRBV19, the J call TRBJ1-1; a possible D gene is TRBD1 (5 bases). The CDR3 extends over 17 amino acids. Germline assignment: CDR1 LNHDA and CDR2 SQIVND (reference sequence). The DNA for the CDR3 is TGTGCCAGTCGCACCCGGGGACGGGGGGATCTGAACACTGAAGCTTTCTTC. Translating gives CASRTRGRGDLNTEAFF.

This clonotype has a single count. One end of the junction varies from germline; a read error may be responsible. The genes are TRBV5-1 and TRBJ2-7, with D tentatively TRBD1 or TRBD2 (5 bases each). This CDR3 is 15 amino acids long. Germline assignment: CDR1 SGHRS and CDR2 YFSETQ. CDR3 amino acids: CASSLLGAASYVQYF. In nucleotides, the CDR3 is TGCGCCAGCAGCTTGCTCGGGGCTGCCTCCTACGTGCAGTACTTC.

To note about this clonotype: A single base separates this from a much larger clone, so it may be a read error. The V gene is TRBV15, the J gene TRBJ2-2, with D perhaps TRBD2 (6 bases). From germline, CDR1 is LNHNV and CDR2 YYDKDF (reference sequence). This CDR3 has 15 amino acids. DNA for the CDR3: TGTGGCACCAGCAGAGTTAGCGGAAACACCGGGGAGCTGTTTTTT. Translating it yields CGTSRVSGNTGELFF.

A word on this clonotype: This CDR3 fails to terminate in the conserved phenylalanine or tryptophan, so it likely reflects a read error. The DNA is left out, because the CDR3 cannot be placed on it with certainty; the CDR3 is given as TCRdb lists it. The rearrangement joins TRBV29-1 to TRBJ2-3; TRBD2, the table's D call, was not compared with the DNA. The CDR3 spans 11 amino acids, including both terminal residues. Germline assignment: CDR1 SQVTM and CDR2 ANQGSEA. The CDR3 sequence: CSAGETDTQYY.

Of note for this clonotype: Because the CDR3 is missing its conserved closing phenylalanine or tryptophan, this is likely a read error. The CDR3 region is CVSSLGGSHQPQHS. The DNA of the CDR3 is TGTGTCAGCAGCTTAGGAGGGAGCCATCAGCCCCAGCATTCT. V is TRBV13 and J is TRBJ1-5; no clear D gene. The CDR3 has 14 amino acids. Germline-derived CDR1 and CDR2 are PRHDT and FYEKMQ (reference sequence).

This clonotype was counted between two and nine times. V is TRBV7-2 and J is TRBJ2-5; 15 bases fit TRBD2. Germline CDR1 reads SGHTA; CDR2 reads FQGNSA. The CDR3 sequence is 17 residues long. V shed 5 bases and J 5 bases; nucleotides not matched to a gene: 9. CDR3 bases: TGTGCCAGCAGCCCCCGGACTAGCGGGAGGGCCATTGAGACCCAGTACTTC. This translates into CASSPRTSGRAIETQYF.

A note on this clonotype: At one end, the junction sequence differs from germline, possibly due to a read error. The chain joins TRBV30 to TRBJ2-3, with TRBD2 identical over 9 bases. The CDR3 length is 15 residues. Germline values: CDR1 GTSNPN, CDR2 SVGIG (reference sequence). The DNA of the CDR3 is TGTACCTGGAGTGACACCAGCGGGAGGTCGGATGCGCAGTATTTT. Encoded protein: CTWSDTSGRSDAQYF.

The chain has TRBV12-3 or TRBV12-4 and TRBJ1-2; TRBD1 aligns across 10 bases. This CDR3 is built from 12 residues. The ends lost 11 bases at V and 12 bases at J; junction bases unmatched: 12. The CDR3: CAVGQGVDGHTF. Written as DNA, the CDR3 is TGTGCCGTCGGACAGGGGGTCGATGGGCACACCTTC.